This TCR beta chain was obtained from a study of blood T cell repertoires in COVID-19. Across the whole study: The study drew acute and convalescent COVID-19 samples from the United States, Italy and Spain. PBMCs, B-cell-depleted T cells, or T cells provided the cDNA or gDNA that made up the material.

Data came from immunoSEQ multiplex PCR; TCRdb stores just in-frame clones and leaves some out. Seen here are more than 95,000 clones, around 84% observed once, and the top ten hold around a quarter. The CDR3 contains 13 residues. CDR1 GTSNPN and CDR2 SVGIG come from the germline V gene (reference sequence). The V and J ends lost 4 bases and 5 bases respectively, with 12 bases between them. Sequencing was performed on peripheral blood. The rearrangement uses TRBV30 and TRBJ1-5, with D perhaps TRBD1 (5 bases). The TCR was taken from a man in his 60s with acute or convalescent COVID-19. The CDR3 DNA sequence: TGTGCCTGGACTAGGGGCGACCATCAGCCCCAGCATTTT. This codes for CAWTRGDHQPQHF.